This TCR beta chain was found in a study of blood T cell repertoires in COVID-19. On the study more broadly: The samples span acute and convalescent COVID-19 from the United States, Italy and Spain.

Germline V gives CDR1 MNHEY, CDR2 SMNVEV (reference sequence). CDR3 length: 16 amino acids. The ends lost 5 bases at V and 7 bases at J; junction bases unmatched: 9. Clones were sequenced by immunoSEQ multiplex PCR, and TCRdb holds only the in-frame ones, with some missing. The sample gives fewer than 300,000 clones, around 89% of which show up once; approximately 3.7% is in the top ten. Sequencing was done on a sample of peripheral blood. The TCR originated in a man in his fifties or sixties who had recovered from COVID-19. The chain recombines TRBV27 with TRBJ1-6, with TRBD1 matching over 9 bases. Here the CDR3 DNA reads TGTGCCAGCAGTCCGAAGACCGGGACAGGGAATTCACCCCTCCACTTT. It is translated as CASSPKTGTGNSPLHF.